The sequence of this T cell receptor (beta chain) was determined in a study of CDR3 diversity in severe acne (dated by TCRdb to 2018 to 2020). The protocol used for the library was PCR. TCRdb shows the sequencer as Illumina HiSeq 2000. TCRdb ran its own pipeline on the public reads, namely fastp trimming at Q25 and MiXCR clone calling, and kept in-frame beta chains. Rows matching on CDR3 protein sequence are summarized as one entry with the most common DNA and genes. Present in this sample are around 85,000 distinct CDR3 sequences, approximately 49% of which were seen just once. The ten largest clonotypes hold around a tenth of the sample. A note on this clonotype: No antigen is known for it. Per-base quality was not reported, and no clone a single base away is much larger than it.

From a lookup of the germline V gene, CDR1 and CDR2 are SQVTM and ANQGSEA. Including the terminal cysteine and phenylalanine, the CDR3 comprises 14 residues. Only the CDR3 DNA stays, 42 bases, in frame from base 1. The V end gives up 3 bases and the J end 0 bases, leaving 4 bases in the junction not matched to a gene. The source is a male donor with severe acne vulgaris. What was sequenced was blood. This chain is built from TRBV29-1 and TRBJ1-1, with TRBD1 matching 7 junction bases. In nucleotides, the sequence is TGCAGCGTTGAGGGGGGACAGCTGAACACTGAAGCTTTCTTT. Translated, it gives CSVEGGQLNTEAFF.